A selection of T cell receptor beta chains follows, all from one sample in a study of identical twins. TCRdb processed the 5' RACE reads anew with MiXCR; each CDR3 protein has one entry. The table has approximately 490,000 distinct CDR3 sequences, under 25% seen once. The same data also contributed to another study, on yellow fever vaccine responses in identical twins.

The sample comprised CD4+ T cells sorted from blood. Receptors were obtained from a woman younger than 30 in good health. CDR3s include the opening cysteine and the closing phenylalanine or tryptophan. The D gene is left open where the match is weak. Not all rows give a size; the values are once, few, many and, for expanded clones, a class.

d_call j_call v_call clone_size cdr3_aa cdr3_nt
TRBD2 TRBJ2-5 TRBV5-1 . CASSLSLAGVQETQYF TGCGCCAGCAGCTTATCCCTAGCGGGAGTCCAAGAGACCCAGTACTTC
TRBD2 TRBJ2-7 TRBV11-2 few CASSLRGWGLAGGNTYEQYF TGTGCCAGCAGCTTAAGGGGGTGGGGACTAGCGGGAGGGAACACCTACGAGCAGTACTTC
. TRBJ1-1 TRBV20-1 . CSAPRDGSSNSEAFF TGCAGTGCGCCCCGGGACGGAAGTTCTAACTCTGAAGCTTTCTTT
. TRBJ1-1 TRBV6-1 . CASSSGARTEAFF TGTGCCAGCAGCTCGGGGGCGCGTACTGAAGCTTTCTTT
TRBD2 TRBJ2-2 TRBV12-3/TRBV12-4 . CASSFVAGRVTGELFF TGTGCCAGCAGTTTTGTGGCGGGGAGGGTCACCGGGGAGCTGTTTTTT
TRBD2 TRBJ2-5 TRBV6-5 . CASSYGREANQETQYF TGTGCCAGCAGTTACGGTCGGGAGGCGAACCAAGAGACCCAGTACTTC
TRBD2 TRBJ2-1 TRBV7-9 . CASSATSGRPPNNEQFF TGTGCCAGCAGCGCGACTAGCGGGAGGCCCCCTAACAATGAGCAGTTCTTC
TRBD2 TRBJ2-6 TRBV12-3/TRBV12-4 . CASGPGASGGRSSGANVLTF TGTGCCAGCGGACCTGGGGCTAGCGGGGGCCGCAGCTCTGGGGCCAACGTCCTGACTTTC
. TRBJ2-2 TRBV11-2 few CASSSAGGMNTGELFF TGTGCCAGCTCCTCAGCAGGGGGGATGAACACCGGGGAGCTGTTTTTT
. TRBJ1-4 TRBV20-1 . CSARAAGAGNEKLYF TGCAGTGCTAGAGCTGCAGGGGCGGGGAATGAAAAACTGTATTTT
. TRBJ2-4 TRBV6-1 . CASRGHLTKNIQYF TGTGCCAGCAGGGGACACCTGACCAAAAACATTCAGTACTTC
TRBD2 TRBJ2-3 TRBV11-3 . CASSLVETSGRRDTQYF TGTGCCAGCAGCTTAGTTGAGACTAGCGGGAGACGAGATACGCAGTATTTT
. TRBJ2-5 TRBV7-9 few CASSTRDYQETQYF TGTGCCAGCAGCACCCGGGACTACCAAGAGACCCAGTACTTC
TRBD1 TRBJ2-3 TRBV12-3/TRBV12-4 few CASSQRLTGVADTQYF TGTGCCAGCAGTCAGCGCCTGACAGGGGTGGCAGATACGCAGTATTTT
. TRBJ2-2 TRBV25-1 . CASSGGPGELFF TGTGCCAGCAGTGGAGGCCCCGGGGAGCTGTTTTTT
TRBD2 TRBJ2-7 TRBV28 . CASSTGTTNYEQYF TGTGCCAGCAGCACCGGGACTACTAATTACGAGCAGTACTTC
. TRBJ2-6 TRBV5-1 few CASSLDGINSGANVLTF TGCGCCAGCAGCTTGGATGGAATTAACTCTGGGGCCAACGTCCTGACTTTC
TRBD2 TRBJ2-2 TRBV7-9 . CASSKPGLGNTGELFF TGTGCCAGCAGCAAACCGGGACTAGGGAACACCGGGGAGCTGTTTTTT
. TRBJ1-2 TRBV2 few CASSVGLNYGYTF TGTGCCAGCAGTGTTGGGCTTAACTATGGCTACACCTTC
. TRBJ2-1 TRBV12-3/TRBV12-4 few CASSFYSARGNEQFF TGTGCCAGCAGTTTCTATAGCGCGAGGGGGAATGAGCAGTTCTTC
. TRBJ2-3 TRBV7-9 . CIGDTQYF TGTATCGGAGATACGCAGTATTTT
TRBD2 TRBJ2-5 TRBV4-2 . CASSGDRTSGAGETQYF TGTGCCAGCAGCGGTGATCGGACTAGCGGGGCAGGAGAGACCCAGTACTTC
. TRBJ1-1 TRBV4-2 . CASSLNGEAFF TGTGCCAGCAGCCTTAACGGGGAAGCTTTCTTT
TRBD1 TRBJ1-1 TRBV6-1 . CASSARGEATEAFF TGTGCCAGCAGTGCCAGGGGGGAGGCCACTGAAGCTTTCTTT
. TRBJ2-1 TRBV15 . CATSRGIAEQWDEQFF TGTGCCACCAGCAGAGGTATAGCGGAGCAGTGGGATGAGCAGTTCTTC
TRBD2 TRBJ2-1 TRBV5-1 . CASSLAGDSSEQFF TGCGCCAGCAGCTTAGCGGGAGATTCGAGTGAGCAGTTCTTC
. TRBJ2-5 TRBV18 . CASSPSRVQETQYF TGTGCCAGCTCACCATCTAGGGTCCAAGAGACCCAGTACTTC
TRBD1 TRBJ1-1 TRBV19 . CASSIRNTGTGGTEAFF TGTGCCAGTAGTATACGGAACACCGGGACAGGGGGCACTGAAGCTTTCTTT
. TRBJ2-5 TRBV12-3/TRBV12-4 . CASWKNGVETQYF TGTGCCAGCTGGAAGAATGGTGTGGAGACCCAGTACTTC
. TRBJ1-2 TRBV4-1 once CASSQVIDYDGYGYTF TGCGCCAGCAGCCAAGTTATAGATTATGATGGCTATGGCTACACCTTC
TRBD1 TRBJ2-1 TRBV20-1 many CSARGPGQGFNEQFF TGCAGTGCTAGAGGACCGGGACAGGGTTTCAATGAGCAGTTCTTC
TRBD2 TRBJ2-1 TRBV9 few CASNPSGNSYNEQFF TGTGCCAGCAACCCTAGCGGTAACTCCTACAATGAGCAGTTCTTC
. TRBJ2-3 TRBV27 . CASSSLVGTQYF TGTGCCAGCAGTTCCTTAGTGGGTACGCAGTATTTT
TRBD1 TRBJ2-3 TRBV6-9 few CAIPTGGRITDTQYF TGTGCCATCCCGACAGGGGGTAGGATCACAGATACGCAGTATTTT
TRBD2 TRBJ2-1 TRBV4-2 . CASSQDRTSLGAGQFF TGTGCCAGCAGCCAAGATCGGACTAGTCTTGGTGCGGGGCAGTTCTTC
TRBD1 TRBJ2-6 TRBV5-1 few CASSLGTGSGANVLTF TGCGCCAGCAGCCTAGGGACAGGGTCTGGGGCCAACGTCCTGACTTTC
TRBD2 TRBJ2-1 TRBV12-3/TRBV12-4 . CASSHLAGLGNEQFF TGTGCCAGCAGCCATCTAGCGGGGCTGGGGAATGAGCAGTTCTTC
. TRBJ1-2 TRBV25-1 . CASSGTGFPHGYTF TGTGCCAGCAGTGGAACAGGGTTTCCTCATGGCTACACCTTC
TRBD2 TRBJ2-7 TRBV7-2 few CASSSTRGLAKTGQYF TGTGCCAGCAGCTCCACGAGAGGACTAGCAAAAACCGGGCAGTACTTC
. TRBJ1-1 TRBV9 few CASSPEGRLNTEAFF TGTGCCAGCAGCCCAGAAGGGAGGTTAAACACTGAAGCTTTCTTT
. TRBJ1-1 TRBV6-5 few CASSYSLGAGTEAFF TGTGCCAGCAGTTACTCGCTCGGGGCGGGCACTGAAGCTTTCTTT
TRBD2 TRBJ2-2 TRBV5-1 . CASSRTSGSTGELFF TGCGCCAGCAGCCGGACTAGCGGGAGCACCGGGGAGCTGTTTTTT